The source of this TCR beta chain is a study of T cells in Graves' hyperthyroidism and ophthalmopathy. Study observations and caveats: The authors' 13 V-J model separated ophthalmopathy from stable hyperthyroidism. Blood also held most thyroid clonotypes expanded beyond 0.001.

Concerning this clonotype: Its target is not known.

The V and J ends lost 0 bases and 4 bases respectively, with 10 bases between them. The germline V gene encodes CDR1 SGHKS and CDR2 YYEKEE (reference sequence). The CDR3 extends over 15 amino acids. Cells are PBMCs isolated from roughly 9.3 ml of fresh blood. The TCR beta CDR3 regions underwent amplification using RNA transcripts as the source. When the TCR CDR3 underwent first-round RT-PCR, the HTBI primer set was used. One entry per CDR3 protein results from TCRdb running MiXCR on the multiplex PCR reads. The table records approximately 360,000 distinct CDR3 sequences, 20% to 25% of them present only once.

Sequencing was done on a sample of blood. The clonotype comes from a man aged 50 or older with Graves' hyperthyroidism. The chain links TRBV5-5 to TRBJ2-2; D may correspond to TRBD1 or TRBD2 (5 bases each). CDR3 loop: CASSLVGDFTGELFF. CDR3 bases: TGTGCCAGCAGCTTGGTGGGGGATTTCACCGGGGAGCTGTTTTTT.